The source of this T cell receptor (beta chain) is a study of blood T cell repertoires in COVID-19. As for the study in general: In each case, the material was cDNA or gDNA derived from T cells, B-cell-depleted T cells, or PBMCs.

Self-reported history from a screening survey and questionnaire set each donor's cohort. Measured with immunoSEQ multiplex PCR; TCRdb has only the in-frame clones, and not every one. The data contain under 150,000 clones, under 90% of them singletons. This CDR3 is built from 19 residues. The junction had 16 bases not matched to a gene; V was cut back by 5 bases and J by 2 bases. CDR1 MDHEN and CDR2 SYDVKM come from the germline V gene. The sequencing input was PBMCs or T cells enriched from blood (not recorded which). This chain joins TRBV28 and TRBJ2-7; the match to TRBD2 covers 12 bases. This sequence was found in a man aged 45-60 years in a cohort exposed to, infected with or recovered from COVID-19 (not recorded which). The CDR3 coding sequence is TGTGCCAGCAGTCCGGGGGCCGGGACTAGCGGGCCCCAAGCCTACGAGCAGTACTTC. It translates to CASSPGAGTSGPQAYEQYF.